This entry concerns a single T cell receptor beta chain. Each patient with chemo-refractory metastatic non-small-cell lung cancer was treated with focal radiation plus CTLA-4 blockade using ipilimumab. The data originate from a study of radiotherapy plus CTLA-4 blockade in lung cancer. Method: immunoSEQ multiplex PCR; TCRdb's copy keeps in-frame clones and lacks some. Among around 80,000 clones listed, under 85% were seen once. Here the sequenced sample was peripheral blood, taken from a patient treated with radiotherapy plus ipilimumab. The source is a human donor with non-small cell lung cancer who had stable disease on radiotherapy plus ipilimumab.

This CDR3 is CASSVGRDPSNQPQHF. The CDR3 DNA reads as TGTGCCAGCAGCGTAGGCAGGGACCCTAGCAATCAGCCCCAGCATTTT. The rearrangement links TRBV9 to TRBJ1-5; D perhaps matches TRBD1 (5 bases). From germline, CDR1 is SGDLS and CDR2 YYNGEE. The CDR3 loop spans 16 amino acids. Trimming pared 0 bases from V and 0 bases from J, leaving 10 bases between.